The rows below give T cell receptor beta chains drawn from one sample of a study of T cell responses to AZD1222 COVID-19 vaccine. The repertoire was sequenced with immunoSEQ multiplex PCR; TCRdb's copy has only in-frame clones and lacks some. The sample has approximately 110,000 clones, around 92% seen once. The specimen comprised peripheral blood, sampled 28 days after the second AZD1222 dose. The source is an adult who received the AZD1222 COVID-19 vaccine. Each CDR3 is given with its conserved first and last residue. D genes are given only for firm matches. Clone sizes are given selectively: once, few, many, or a class where the clone is expanded.

v_call: TRBV28; clone_size: .; d_call: TRBD1; j_call: TRBJ1-2; cdr3_nt: TGTGCCAGCAGTTTTGGGTTCTGGACAGGGGTAAAAAATCGGGGCTATGGCTACACCTTC; cdr3_aa: CASSFGFWTGVKNRGYGYTF
v_call: TRBV19; clone_size: .; d_call: TRBD1; j_call: TRBJ1-1; cdr3_nt: TGTGCCAGTAGTAGGACAGGGGCGATGAACACTGAAGCTTTCTTT; cdr3_aa: CASSRTGAMNTEAFF
v_call: TRBV7-2; clone_size: few; d_call: .; j_call: TRBJ1-5; cdr3_nt: TGTGCCAGCAGCCTGGGGGGTCGGCCCCAGCATTTT; cdr3_aa: CASSLGGRPQHF
v_call: TRBV19; clone_size: .; d_call: TRBD1; j_call: TRBJ1-2; cdr3_nt: TGTGCCAGTAGCCGCGGGACAGGGGCTTTCAACTATGGCTACACCTTC; cdr3_aa: CASSRGTGAFNYGYTF
v_call: TRBV10-1; clone_size: .; d_call: .; j_call: TRBJ2-7; cdr3_nt: TGCGCCAGCAGTCCTCTCCTCGGGGTCCAGCAGTACTTC; cdr3_aa: CASSPLLGVQQYF
v_call: TRBV5-4; clone_size: .; d_call: TRBD1; j_call: TRBJ1-6; cdr3_nt: TGTGCCAGCAGCTTGGTGTCAGGGGGCGAACCCCTCCACTTT; cdr3_aa: CASSLVSGGEPLHF
v_call: TRBV4-1; clone_size: .; d_call: TRBD2; j_call: TRBJ2-1; cdr3_nt: TGCGCCAGCTCCTTCCCGGAGCGGGGGAGGGTCGTGGATGAGCAGTTCTTC; cdr3_aa: CASSFPERGRVVDEQFF
v_call: TRBV21-1; clone_size: few; d_call: .; j_call: TRBJ2-7; cdr3_nt: TGTGCCAGCGGAAAATGGACAGGGACTTACGAGCAGTACTTC; cdr3_aa: CASGKWTGTYEQYF
v_call: TRBV3-1/TRBV3-2; clone_size: .; d_call: .; j_call: TRBJ1-1; cdr3_nt: TGTGCCAGCAGCCAAGAGTACACTGAAGCTTTCTTT; cdr3_aa: CASSQEYTEAFF
v_call: TRBV6-5; clone_size: .; d_call: TRBD2; j_call: TRBJ2-1; cdr3_nt: TGTGCCAGCAAGGCGGGGGGGATCTCCTACAATGAGCAGTTCTTC; cdr3_aa: CASKAGGISYNEQFF
v_call: TRBV4-2; clone_size: .; d_call: .; j_call: TRBJ1-4; cdr3_nt: TGTGCCAGCAGCCAAGATCTGCAGGGTGGTCATGAAAAACTGTTTTTT; cdr3_aa: CASSQDLQGGHEKLFF
v_call: TRBV2; clone_size: .; d_call: TRBD2; j_call: TRBJ2-5; cdr3_nt: TGTGCCAGCACGGGGGGGGAGACCCAGTACTTC; cdr3_aa: CASTGGETQYF
v_call: TRBV5-1; clone_size: .; d_call: .; j_call: TRBJ2-1; cdr3_nt: TGCGCCAGCAGCTTGGAACAGGGCATGTTGGTCTTC; cdr3_aa: CASSLEQGMLVF
v_call: TRBV7-2; clone_size: .; d_call: .; j_call: TRBJ1-4; cdr3_nt: TGTGCCAGCAGCTTAGCCACCGGGGCTAATGAAAAACTGTTTTTT; cdr3_aa: CASSLATGANEKLFF
v_call: TRBV28; clone_size: .; d_call: TRBD2; j_call: TRBJ2-1; cdr3_nt: TGTGCCAGCAGTGCTACTGGGACTAGCGGGAGTTGGTGGAGGTACAATGAGCAGTTCTTC; cdr3_aa: CASSATGTSGSWWRYNEQFF
v_call: TRBV10-3; clone_size: .; d_call: .; j_call: TRBJ2-1; cdr3_nt: TGTGCCATCAGTGGGCTTGGGTCTAGTGGGGGGCAGTTCTTC; cdr3_aa: CAISGLGSSGGQFF
v_call: TRBV3-1/TRBV3-2; clone_size: .; d_call: .; j_call: TRBJ2-2; cdr3_nt: TGTGCCAGCAGCCTCGGGATTACGAACACCGGGGAGCTGTTTTTT; cdr3_aa: CASSLGITNTGELFF
v_call: TRBV29-1; clone_size: once; d_call: TRBD1; j_call: TRBJ1-1; cdr3_nt: TGCAGCGCCGGGACAGGGTGGCTCACTGAAGCTTTCTTT; cdr3_aa: CSAGTGWLTEAFF
v_call: TRBV18; clone_size: .; d_call: .; j_call: TRBJ1-3; cdr3_nt: TGTGCCAGCTCACCGAATCGGGGACCTGGAAACACCATATATTTT; cdr3_aa: CASSPNRGPGNTIYF
v_call: TRBV5-1; clone_size: .; d_call: .; j_call: TRBJ2-5; cdr3_nt: TGCGCCAGCAGCTTGGCCAGTAGGGTAGAGGGAGAGACCCAGTACTTC; cdr3_aa: CASSLASRVEGETQYF
v_call: TRBV7-8; clone_size: .; d_call: .; j_call: TRBJ1-2; cdr3_nt: TGTGCCAGCAGCCCCGGGGATGGAGCTAACTATGGCTACACCTTC; cdr3_aa: CASSPGDGANYGYTF
v_call: TRBV28; clone_size: .; d_call: TRBD2; j_call: TRBJ2-3; cdr3_nt: TGTGCCACAACGGGGGGGTTGAGCGCAGATACGCAGTATTTT; cdr3_aa: CATTGGLSADTQYF
v_call: TRBV11-2; clone_size: .; d_call: .; j_call: TRBJ1-2; cdr3_nt: TGTGCCAGCAGCTTAGGGACTATCAAGGGCTCACCTAACTATGGCTACACCTTC; cdr3_aa: CASSLGTIKGSPNYGYTF
v_call: TRBV28; clone_size: .; d_call: .; j_call: TRBJ1-5; cdr3_nt: TGTGCCAGCAGTTTATTATTGCAGCCCCAGCATTTT; cdr3_aa: CASSLLLQPQHF
v_call: TRBV5-1; clone_size: .; d_call: .; j_call: TRBJ2-7; cdr3_nt: TGCGCCAGCAGCTCCATTTCAGCGTTTGAGCAGTACTTC; cdr3_aa: CASSSISAFEQYF
v_call: TRBV27; clone_size: .; d_call: TRBD2; j_call: TRBJ2-7; cdr3_nt: TGTGCCAGCAGCTCCCCTGCGGGGGGTGCTGACGAGCAGTACTTC; cdr3_aa: CASSSPAGGADEQYF
v_call: TRBV4-1; clone_size: .; d_call: TRBD1; j_call: TRBJ1-6; cdr3_nt: TGCGCCAGCAGCGGAAAGATGACCGGGACAGCGAGCTCCTATAATTCACCCCTCCACTTT; cdr3_aa: CASSGKMTGTASSYNSPLHF
v_call: TRBV7-9; clone_size: many; d_call: .; j_call: TRBJ1-1; cdr3_nt: TGTGCCAGCAGACTATCCCTGGGAGGGTTCACTGAAGCTTTCTTT; cdr3_aa: CASRLSLGGFTEAFF
v_call: TRBV3-1/TRBV3-2; clone_size: .; d_call: .; j_call: TRBJ1-1; cdr3_nt: TGTGCCAGCAGCCGACAGTACACTGAAGCTTTCTTT; cdr3_aa: CASSRQYTEAFF
v_call: TRBV19; clone_size: .; d_call: TRBD1; j_call: TRBJ1-1; cdr3_nt: TGTGCCAGTAAGACTGACAGGGGAGCTGAAGCTTTCTTT; cdr3_aa: CASKTDRGAEAFF
v_call: TRBV2; clone_size: .; d_call: .; j_call: TRBJ1-2; cdr3_nt: TGTGCCAGCAGCAAAGCTTGGAACTATGGCTACACCTTC; cdr3_aa: CASSKAWNYGYTF
v_call: TRBV7-2; clone_size: .; d_call: .; j_call: TRBJ2-1; cdr3_nt: TGTGCCAGCAGCCTCGAGGGCGGGCCGCTTTACAATGAGCAGTTCTTC; cdr3_aa: CASSLEGGPLYNEQFF
v_call: TRBV4-1; clone_size: .; d_call: .; j_call: TRBJ2-4; cdr3_nt: TGCGCCAGCAGCCAAGTGAGTCAGACACCCAAAAACATTCAGTACTTC; cdr3_aa: CASSQVSQTPKNIQYF
v_call: TRBV28; clone_size: .; d_call: TRBD2; j_call: TRBJ2-1; cdr3_nt: TGTGCCAGCAGCCTACCGGGACTAGCGGGAGGGCCGTCCTACAATGAGCAGTTCTTC; cdr3_aa: CASSLPGLAGGPSYNEQFF
v_call: TRBV29-1; clone_size: once; d_call: TRBD1; j_call: TRBJ1-2; cdr3_nt: TGCAGCGTTGAATACCAGGGGGCGCATGGCTACACCTTC; cdr3_aa: CSVEYQGAHGYTF
v_call: TRBV3-1/TRBV3-2; clone_size: .; d_call: TRBD2; j_call: TRBJ2-1; cdr3_nt: TGTGCCAGCAGCCAAGGGGGACTAGTCAATGAGCAGTTCTTC; cdr3_aa: CASSQGGLVNEQFF
v_call: TRBV19; clone_size: .; d_call: .; j_call: TRBJ2-2; cdr3_nt: TGTGCCAGTAGTACCCCGTGGGTCACCGGGGAGCTGTTTTTT; cdr3_aa: CASSTPWVTGELFF
v_call: TRBV5-4; clone_size: .; d_call: TRBD2; j_call: TRBJ2-5; cdr3_nt: TGTGCCAGCAGCCCCCGAGGGACTAGCGGCCAAGAGACCCAGTACTTC; cdr3_aa: CASSPRGTSGQETQYF
v_call: TRBV7-7; clone_size: .; d_call: .; j_call: TRBJ2-2; cdr3_nt: TGTGCTAGCAGCTTACAGAGGGGGGGTAGCACCGGGGAGCTGTTTTTT; cdr3_aa: CASSLQRGGSTGELFF
v_call: TRBV7-9; clone_size: .; d_call: .; j_call: TRBJ1-6; cdr3_nt: TGTGCCAGCAGCCCGATAGCAGGGATAAATTCACCCCTCCACTTT; cdr3_aa: CASSPIAGINSPLHF
v_call: TRBV19; clone_size: .; d_call: TRBD1; j_call: TRBJ1-4; cdr3_nt: TGTGCCAGTAGGACAGGGGGCGCCGTGGAAAAACTGTTTTTT; cdr3_aa: CASRTGGAVEKLFF
v_call: TRBV5-1; clone_size: .; d_call: TRBD1; j_call: TRBJ2-7; cdr3_nt: TGCGCCAGCAGCTTGGCCCCGAGGCAGGGGGAATACGAGCAGTACTTC; cdr3_aa: CASSLAPRQGEYEQYF
v_call: TRBV11-1; clone_size: .; d_call: .; j_call: TRBJ2-3; cdr3_nt: TGTGCCAGCAATAAGGGACCAACTCGCGGAGATACGCAGTATTTT; cdr3_aa: CASNKGPTRGDTQYF
v_call: TRBV19; clone_size: .; d_call: .; j_call: TRBJ1-1; cdr3_nt: TGTGCCAGTAGTATGGGCATCATCAGGCGGCGGAACACTGAAGCTTTCTTT; cdr3_aa: CASSMGIIRRRNTEAFF
v_call: TRBV11-2; clone_size: .; d_call: .; j_call: TRBJ2-3; cdr3_nt: TGTGCCAGCAGCCCACAACCGGGAGCATCTACAGATACGCAGTATTTT; cdr3_aa: CASSPQPGASTDTQYF
v_call: TRBV28; clone_size: .; d_call: .; j_call: TRBJ2-4; cdr3_nt: TGTGCCAGCAGGGGGGTGGGGCAGTCTAACATTCAGTACTTC; cdr3_aa: CASRGVGQSNIQYF
v_call: TRBV2; clone_size: .; d_call: .; j_call: TRBJ1-5; cdr3_nt: TGTCCCAGCGAAGGGCCAGGGATAGCGCAGCCCCAGCATTTT; cdr3_aa: CPSEGPGIAQPQHF
v_call: TRBV6-2/TRBV6-3; clone_size: .; d_call: TRBD2; j_call: TRBJ2-5; cdr3_nt: TGTGCCAGCTGTTACTCACGGCCCGGGGGGGCCGAAGAGACCCAGTACTTC; cdr3_aa: CASCYSRPGGAEETQYF
v_call: TRBV11-2; clone_size: few; d_call: .; j_call: TRBJ2-7; cdr3_nt: TGTGCCAGCAGCTTAGCCTCTCTGGCAGAAACTATATCCTACGAGCAGTACTTC; cdr3_aa: CASSLASLAETISYEQYF
v_call: TRBV4-1; clone_size: .; d_call: .; j_call: TRBJ1-2; cdr3_nt: TGCGCCAGCAGCCCAGGGAACAGGGATTATGGCTACACCTTC; cdr3_aa: CASSPGNRDYGYTF